These 29 T cell receptor beta chains were all obtained from the same sample, sequenced in a study of blood T cells in healthy people across ages. Primed by a sample-barcoded 5' primer and a J-beta primer mix, a second PCR proceeded for about 6 to 12 cycles. TCRdb independently ran MiXCR on the 5' RACE reads; one entry per CDR3 protein. Of over 1,500,000 distinct CDR3 sequences listed, about 49% were seen once; the top ten hold approximately 2.1%. Specimen: blood. The source is a woman between 35 and 50 years old in good health.

This clonotype was picked up many times. Mismatch with germline at one junction end may stem from a read error. The J gene is TRBJ2-7, the V gene TRBV5-1; 7 nucleotides match TRBD1. The CDR3 is made up of 13 amino acids. Germline CDR1 reads SGHRS; CDR2 reads YFSETQ. The CDR3 sequence: CASSETGSYEQYF. CDR3 in DNA: TGTGCCAGCAGTGAGACAGGGTCCTACGAGCAGTACTTC. The entire variable domain, with the rest obtained from reference TRBV5-1 and TRBJ2-7, is as follows: KAGVTQTPRYLIKTRGQQVTLSCSPISGHRSVSWYQQTPGQGLQFLFEYFSETQRNKGNFPGRFSGRQFSNSRSEMNVSTLELGDSALYLCASSETGSYEQYFGPGTRLTVT.

The genes are TRBV6-2 or TRBV6-3 and TRBJ1-1; D is uncertain. The CDR3 has 13 amino acids. From germline, CDR1 is MNHEY and CDR2 SVGEGT. Trimming pared 3 bases from V and 3 bases from J, leaving 8 bases between. CDR3 sequence: CASSYTTDTEAFF. CDR3 DNA sequence: TGTGCCAGCAGTTATACTACGGACACTGAAGCTTTCTTT.

This rearrangement joins TRBV12-3 or TRBV12-4 to TRBJ2-1; no definite D call. The J call may be incorrect, as the DNA end agrees better with TRBJ2-7. CDR3 size: 13 residues. Here the CDR3 DNA reads TGTGCCAGCAGTGCCTCCCTTTACAATGAGCAGTACTTC. This encodes CASSASLYNEQYF.

This clonotype was observed at least ten times. CDR3 in amino acids: CASSQSSSGGADTQYF. CDR3 DNA: TGCGCCAGCAGCCAAAGCTCTAGCGGGGGGGCAGATACGCAGTATTTT. The V gene is TRBV4-3, the J gene TRBJ2-3; 12 nucleotides agree with TRBD2. Germline assignment: CDR1 LGHNA and CDR2 YSLEER. J was trimmed by 4 bases and V by 2 bases; bases with no gene match: 4. This CDR3 is 16 amino acids long.

The chain uses TRBV9 and TRBJ2-6; 11 bases align to TRBD2. V shed 0 bases, J shed 2 bases, and the junction held 7 bases outside the gene matches. Germline V gene lookup returns CDR1 SGDLS and CDR2 YYNGEE. The CDR3 contains 19 residues. The CDR3 bases are TGTGCCAGCAGCGTAGAACTAGCGGGGGACCCGCCTGGGGCCAACGTCCTGACTTTC. Its protein product is CASSVELAGDPPGANVLTF.

The chain carries TRBV6-2 or TRBV6-3 and TRBJ2-1; 12 bases line up with TRBD2. Germline CDR1 MNHEY, CDR2 SVGEGT. CDR3 length: 14 amino acids. V shed 6 bases, J shed 10 bases, and the junction held 7 bases outside the gene matches. The CDR3 protein is CASSQGLAGHEQFF. CDR3 in DNA: TGTGCCAGCAGCCAGGGACTAGCGGGCCACGAGCAGTTCTTC.

This clonotype was observed a few times. The genes are TRBV18 and TRBJ1-2; TRBD1 aligns across 7 bases. The CDR3 is 14 residues long. Germline loops: CDR1 KGHSH, CDR2 LQKENI. V was pared by 3 bases and J by 4 bases, with 5 bases of the junction left unmatched. The CDR3 bases are TGTGCCAGCTCACCCCCAGGGGACAGCTATGGCTACACCTTC. This codes for CASSPPGDSYGYTF.

V is TRBV12-3 or TRBV12-4 and J is TRBJ1-2, with D uncertain. Between the trimmed V and J ends, which lost 3 bases and 8 bases, there was a span of 13 bases. This CDR3 spans 13 amino acids. The CDR3 sequence is CASSFYTLGGYTF. In DNA, the CDR3 is TGTGCCAGCAGTTTCTACACCCTTGGGGGCTACACCTTC.

Here the CDR3 DNA reads TGCGCCAGCAGCCAAGTACTAGTGCGGTATGAGCAGTTCTTC. Translation gives CASSQVLVRYEQFF. V gene TRBV4-3 combines with J gene TRBJ2-1; a weak D match, TRBD2 (5 bases). CDR1 and CDR2 from the germline V gene are LGHNA and YSLEER. Trimming pared 1 base from V and 8 bases from J, leaving 12 bases between. The CDR3 covers 14 residues.

The V gene is TRBV29-1, the J gene TRBJ1-2, with 9 bases aligning to TRBD1. This CDR3 is 13 amino acids long. V lost 7 bases and J lost 7; bases outside the gene matches: 10. Looked up from germline, CDR1 is SQVTM and CDR2 is ANQGSEA. This CDR3 reads CSAVQGQGLGYTF. The DNA of the CDR3 is TGCAGCGCCGTTCAGGGACAGGGTCTTGGCTACACCTTC. Full variable domain (rest looked up from reference TRBV29-1 and TRBJ1-2): SAVISQKPSRDICQRGTSLTIQCQVDSQVTMMFWYRQQPGQSLTLIATANQGSEATYESGFVIDKFPISRPNLTFSTLTVSNMSPEDSSIYLCSAVQGQGLGYTFGSGTRLTVV.

This clonotype turned up a few times. The rearrangement uses TRBV15 and TRBJ2-7; TRBD1 matches at 7 bases. J was trimmed by 0 bases and V by 1 base; bases with no gene match: 9. CDR3 length equals 17 residues. The germline V gene has CDR1 LNHNV and CDR2 YYDKDF (reference sequence). CDR3 region: CATSRAPDRELSYEQYF. CDR3 in DNA: TGTGCCACCAGCAGAGCCCCCGACAGGGAACTCTCCTACGAGCAGTACTTC. The complete variable domain, with remaining parts taken from reference TRBV15 and TRBJ2-7, reads DAMVIQNPRYQVTQFGKPVTLSCSQTLNHNVMYWYQQKSSQAPKLLFHYYDKDFNNEADTPDNFQSRRPNTSFCFLDIRSPGLGDTAMYLCATSRAPDRELSYEQYFGPGTRLTVT.

There are a few counts of this clonotype. This rearrangement joins TRBV20-1 to TRBJ2-5; D tentatively reads TRBD1 or TRBD2 (5 bases each). The CDR3 spans 14 residues. Between the trimmed V and J ends, which lost 5 bases and 1 base, there was a span of 14 bases. CDR1 and CDR2 from the germline V gene are DFQATT and SNEGSKA (reference sequence). The CDR3 nucleotides read TGCAGTGCTGGCGGGCCAGGGCTCCAAGAGACCCAGTACTTC. It encodes CSAGGPGLQETQYF.

The V call is TRBV29-1, the J call TRBJ2-7; 8 nucleotides match TRBD1. V lost 7 bases to trimming and J lost 6 bases; unmatched junction nucleotides: 8. Per the germline V gene, CDR1 is SQVTM and CDR2 is ANQGSEA. CDR3 size: 12 residues. The CDR3 here is CSAWTGQGEQYF. The CDR3 nucleotides are TGCAGCGCATGGACAGGGCAAGGCGAGCAGTACTTC.

V usage is TRBV7-9 and J usage is TRBJ2-5, with TRBD2 matching over 11 bases. Germline-derived CDR1 and CDR2 are SEHNR and FQNEAQ (reference sequence). V shed 5 bases and J 11 bases; nucleotides not matched to a gene: 25. This CDR3 contains 19 residues. The CDR3 region is CASSPYFETSGVGYNEQYF. The DNA for the CDR3 is TGTGCCAGCAGCCCGTATTTCGAGACTAGCGGGGTAGGCTACAATGAGCAGTACTTC.

The V call is TRBV11-2, the J call TRBJ2-5; no clear D. The CDR3 totals 15 residues. V was clipped by 3 bases and J by 5 bases, with 16 bases between them. Per germline, CDR1 SGHAT and CDR2 FQNNGV. The CDR3 DNA reads TGTGCCAGCAGCTTTTGGGAAGAACGGAGCGAGACCCAGTACTTC. It specifies CASSFWEERSETQYF.

This clonotype was recorded a few times. J is TRBJ2-4 and V is TRBV13; no reliable D call. The V gene lost 5 bases and the J gene lost 5 bases, with 16 bases spanning the gap. Germline V gene sequence: CDR1 PRHDT, CDR2 FYEKMQ (reference sequence). This CDR3 region has 15 residues. The DNA for the CDR3 is TGTGCCAGCAGCCCTGGGATCGGTGGAGAAAACATTCAGTACTTC. Protein: CASSPGIGGENIQYF.

About this clonotype itself: The junction departs from the called germline gene at one end, perhaps through a read error. The chain is built from TRBV5-1 and TRBJ2-1; D remains unclear. This CDR3 has 15 residues. Germline V gives CDR1 SGHRS, CDR2 YFSETQ. The CDR3 coding sequence is TGCGCCGGCAGCGTTGGACCAAGCTCCTACAATGAGCAGTTCTTC. Translation gives CAGSVGPSSYNEQFF. Supplemented by reference TRBV5-1 and TRBJ2-1, the full variable domain reads KAGVTQTPRYLIKTRGQQVTLSCSPISGHRSVSWYQQTPGQGLQFLFEYFSETQRNKGNFPGRFSGRQFSNSRSEMNVSTLELGDSALYLCAGSVGPSSYNEQFFGPGTRLTVL.

This clonotype was seen repeatedly, ten times or more. The chain carries TRBV7-2 and TRBJ2-1, with 12 bases lining up with TRBD1. V trimming: 5 bases; J trimming: 6 bases; junction bases outside the gene matches: 2. Germline V gives CDR1 SGHTA, CDR2 FQGNSA. This CDR3 contains 14 residues. CDR3 sequence reads: CASSRDRGLNEQFF. The DNA of the CDR3 is TGTGCCAGCAGCCGGGACAGGGGGCTCAATGAGCAGTTCTTC.

The V and J genes are TRBV5-1 and TRBJ2-1; 9 bases line up with TRBD2. This CDR3 comprises 15 residues. Germline-derived CDR1 and CDR2 are SGHRS and YFSETQ. Trimming removed 5 bases from V and 0 bases from J; junction bases left unmatched: 3. This chain's CDR3 is CASRTSGISYNEQFF. The DNA of the CDR3 is TGCGCCAGCAGGACTAGCGGCATCTCCTACAATGAGCAGTTCTTC.

The chain links TRBV5-1 to TRBJ2-1; 8 bases are a match to TRBD1. This CDR3 spans 15 amino acids. CDR1 and CDR2 (germline): SGHRS, YFSETQ. V shed 3 bases, J shed 2 bases, and the junction held 4 bases outside the gene matches. This CDR3 reads CASSWTGLTYNEQFF. The CDR3 DNA reads TGCGCCAGCAGCTGGACAGGGTTAACCTACAATGAGCAGTTCTTC.

V usage is TRBV20-1 and J usage is TRBJ1-1; 9 positions match TRBD1. V dropped 4 bases and J dropped 5; count of bases not matched to a gene: 8. The germline gives CDR1 DFQATT, CDR2 SNEGSKA (reference sequence). The CDR3 spans 14 residues. The CDR3 region has the DNA TGCAGTGCTACGCCGGGACAGGGAAGAACTGAAGCTTTCTTT. Amino acid sequence: CSATPGQGRTEAFF.

V is TRBV7-9 and J is TRBJ2-6; D is unresolved. There are 16 residues in the CDR3. V was trimmed by 9 bases and J by 0 bases, leaving 15 bases between them. Germline CDR1 and CDR2: SEHNR and FQNEAQ (reference sequence). The CDR3 reads CASYHVVTSGANVLTF. The CDR3 coding sequence is TGTGCCAGTTACCACGTAGTTACCTCTGGGGCCAACGTCCTGACTTTC.

The chain uses TRBV27 and TRBJ1-2; the D gene is possibly TRBD1 (6 bases). With 5 bases removed from V and 6 bases from J, the gap between germline ends came to 16 bases. The V gene's germline CDR1 is MNHEY and CDR2 SMNVEV (reference sequence). There are 14 residues in the CDR3. CDR3 nucleotide sequence: TGTGCCAGCAGTGACACTGGGGGCCTGAATGGCTACACCTTC. This gives the protein CASSDTGGLNGYTF.

The chain uses TRBV14 and TRBJ2-5; D may match TRBD1 or TRBD2 (6 bases each). CDR3 length equals 15 residues. V was shortened by 4 bases and J by 5 bases, with 17 bases between the two germline ends. Germline V gives CDR1 SGHDN, CDR2 FVKESK. DNA for the CDR3: TGTGCCAGCAGCCCCCGGGGGCGACTGCGGGAGACCCAGTACTTC. This translates into CASSPRGRLRETQYF.

The chain links TRBV6-1 to TRBJ1-6, with D possibly TRBD1 on 5 matching bases. Trimming removed 5 bases at V and 0 bases at J, with 23 bases between. The germline gives CDR1 MNHNS, CDR2 SASEGT. The CDR3 spans 20 residues. The CDR3 sequence: CASSPSSGAGYSSYNSPLHF. CDR3 bases: TGTGCCAGCAGTCCATCCTCTGGGGCGGGTTATAGCTCCTATAATTCACCCCTCCACTTT.

The chain combines TRBV4-2 with TRBJ1-4; possibly TRBD1 for D (5 bases). Deletions cut 4 bases from V and 7 bases from J, with 22 bases between. This CDR3 has 17 residues. The germline CDR1 and CDR2 sequences are LGHNA and YNFKEQ. CDR3 residues: CASSRRDRGDSGEKLFF. CDR3 bases: TGTGCCAGCAGCCGCCGGGACCGGGGGGACTCGGGTGAAAAACTGTTTTTT.

As for this clonotype: Relative to the germline gene, one junction end is altered; a read error may explain this. The chain has TRBV14 and TRBJ2-5, with D possibly being TRBD1 (6 bases). CDR1 SGHDN and CDR2 FVKESK come from the germline V gene. CDR3 length: 16 residues. The CDR3 loop reads CVSSQETGLWQETQYF. The CDR3 coding sequence is TGTGTCAGCAGCCAAGAGACAGGTCTATGGCAAGAGACCCAGTACTTC.

The chain is built from TRBV5-1 and TRBJ1-5, with 7 positions matching TRBD1. Trimming cost V 5 bases and J 2 bases; bases outside gene matches: 7. This CDR3 contains 15 residues. Per germline, CDR1 SGHRS and CDR2 YFSETQ. CDR3 sequence: CASSWDSGGNQPQHF. The CDR3 DNA reads as TGCGCCAGCAGTTGGGACAGCGGGGGCAATCAGCCCCAGCATTTT.

The chain couples TRBV6-6 to TRBJ2-5; 8 nucleotides line up with TRBD1. Germline V gene sequence: CDR1 MNHNY, CDR2 SVGAGI (reference sequence). The CDR3 spans 13 residues. The trim removed 5 bases at V and 11 bases at J, leaving 10 bases unmatched. CDR3 sequence: CASSIPDRDEQYF. The CDR3 coding sequence is TGTGCCAGCAGTATTCCGGACAGGGATGAGCAGTACTTC.